The present TCR beta chain was sequenced within a study of spatial heterogeneity in lung cancer (dated by TCRdb to about 2019). A note on the overall study: More beta-chain than alpha-chain transcripts were consistently detected, likely reflecting higher beta-chain transcript abundance. Nonsynonymous mutation counts, determined by whole-exome sequencing of tumor tissue, were related to features of the TCR repertoire. TCR alpha and beta repertoires were quantitatively compared across multiple tumor regions, matched nontumor lung and blood in non-small cell lung cancer. At surgery, 220 tumor regions, approximately 64 matched nontumor lung samples and 56 PBMC samples were TCR-sequenced for both alpha and beta chains. In the raw uncorrected reads, each unique combination of TCR and UMI appeared more than ten times on average.

Explained via the paper, the time point label denotes: sample taken at primary tumor resection. TCR sequencing used whole RNA extracted from tumor and nontumor lung tissue, or from cryopreserved PBMC samples, without cell sorting. Samples were obtained from over 70 patients with early-stage, untreated non-small cell lung cancer from the lung TRACERx cohort. Only patients with enough RNA available from two or more tumor regions were chosen for TCR sequencing. The CDR3 sequence holds 18 residues, the cysteine and phenylalanine included. The entry retains the CDR3 DNA only, 54 bases that are in frame from base 1. The junction shows trimming of 0 bases on V and 2 bases on J, and the gene matches do not reach 10 bases of it. As encoded in the germline V gene, CDR1 is LGHNA while CDR2 is YNFKEQ. Receptor libraries were prepared by 5' RACE. The listed sequencing device is NextSeq 500. In the TCR library protocol, a unique molecular identifier was attached to each TCR cDNA molecule so that PCR and sequencing errors could be corrected. The paper's processing steps were these. TCR identification, UMI-based error correction and CDR3 extraction were all carried out with Decombinator tools. Expanded TCRs were defined as those above a frequency of 2 per 1,000, corresponding to the top 1% of the tumor frequency distribution. Renyi diversity was computed with the R vegan package after each repertoire had been subsampled 100 times to 5,000 TCRs. CDR3 similarity networks were constructed using string-kernel similarity of amino acid triplets, with links drawn between CDR3s whose pairwise similarity was above 0.82. TCRdb handled the public reads itself, with Q25 trimming in fastp and clone calling in MiXCR, and kept productive beta chains. Rows with a matching CDR3 protein are joined into one entry that keeps the most common DNA and genes. The V and J calls and clone size come from TCRdb's table, not from the authors' own analysis. A total of about 92,000 distinct CDR3 sequences appear in this sample, about 12% of them only once. The ten largest clones add up to roughly 41% of the sample.

Beyond this particular receptor, the publication reports: Ubiquitous expanded tumor TCRs were detected in blood more often at tumor resection than at routine follow-up. Additional single-cell paired TCR alpha and beta sequencing was considered necessary to confirm, at a functional level, the hypothesis that regional TCRs recognize regional mutations.

As for this clonotype: This clone's antigen is unknown. No per-base quality is available; no much larger clone lies one base away.

The material was PBMCs, obtained at surgery. This receptor chain uses TRBV4-2 and TRBJ2-7; TRBD1 matches 10 bases in the middle. The receptor was isolated from a male donor with early-stage non-small cell lung cancer. The nucleotide sequence reads TGTGCCAGCAGCCAAGATCCCACTTGGGGGACAGGGGCCTACGAGCAGTACTTC. Translation gives CASSQDPTWGTGAYEQYF.